What follows is one T cell receptor beta chain and its context. The data were taken from a study of blood T cell repertoires in COVID-19. Study summary: From T cells, B-cell-depleted T cells, or PBMCs came the material, which was cDNA or gDNA.

Residents of about two dozen US areas, aged about 18 to 89 years, made up the participants. Symptom resolution, clearance, or two negative PCRs marked donors in Cohort 3 as recovered. Trimming took 0 bases from V and 2 from J; bases not matched to a gene: 0. The V gene's germline CDR1 is LNHNV and CDR2 YYDKDF (reference sequence). The CDR3 runs to 15 residues. Repertoires were generated with immunoSEQ multiplex PCR, while TCRdb's copy carries only in-frame clones and drops some. This table holds some 250,000 clones, 65% to 90% found once. The sequencing sample was made of PBMCs or T cells enriched from blood (not recorded which). The sequence derives from a man aged 18 to 29 who had recovered from COVID-19. The chain is built from TRBV15 and TRBJ2-1; 8 positions match TRBD2. The CDR3 coding sequence is TGTGCCACCAGCAGAGATAGCGGGACCTACAATGAGCAGTTCTTC. Its protein product is CATSRDSGTYNEQFF.